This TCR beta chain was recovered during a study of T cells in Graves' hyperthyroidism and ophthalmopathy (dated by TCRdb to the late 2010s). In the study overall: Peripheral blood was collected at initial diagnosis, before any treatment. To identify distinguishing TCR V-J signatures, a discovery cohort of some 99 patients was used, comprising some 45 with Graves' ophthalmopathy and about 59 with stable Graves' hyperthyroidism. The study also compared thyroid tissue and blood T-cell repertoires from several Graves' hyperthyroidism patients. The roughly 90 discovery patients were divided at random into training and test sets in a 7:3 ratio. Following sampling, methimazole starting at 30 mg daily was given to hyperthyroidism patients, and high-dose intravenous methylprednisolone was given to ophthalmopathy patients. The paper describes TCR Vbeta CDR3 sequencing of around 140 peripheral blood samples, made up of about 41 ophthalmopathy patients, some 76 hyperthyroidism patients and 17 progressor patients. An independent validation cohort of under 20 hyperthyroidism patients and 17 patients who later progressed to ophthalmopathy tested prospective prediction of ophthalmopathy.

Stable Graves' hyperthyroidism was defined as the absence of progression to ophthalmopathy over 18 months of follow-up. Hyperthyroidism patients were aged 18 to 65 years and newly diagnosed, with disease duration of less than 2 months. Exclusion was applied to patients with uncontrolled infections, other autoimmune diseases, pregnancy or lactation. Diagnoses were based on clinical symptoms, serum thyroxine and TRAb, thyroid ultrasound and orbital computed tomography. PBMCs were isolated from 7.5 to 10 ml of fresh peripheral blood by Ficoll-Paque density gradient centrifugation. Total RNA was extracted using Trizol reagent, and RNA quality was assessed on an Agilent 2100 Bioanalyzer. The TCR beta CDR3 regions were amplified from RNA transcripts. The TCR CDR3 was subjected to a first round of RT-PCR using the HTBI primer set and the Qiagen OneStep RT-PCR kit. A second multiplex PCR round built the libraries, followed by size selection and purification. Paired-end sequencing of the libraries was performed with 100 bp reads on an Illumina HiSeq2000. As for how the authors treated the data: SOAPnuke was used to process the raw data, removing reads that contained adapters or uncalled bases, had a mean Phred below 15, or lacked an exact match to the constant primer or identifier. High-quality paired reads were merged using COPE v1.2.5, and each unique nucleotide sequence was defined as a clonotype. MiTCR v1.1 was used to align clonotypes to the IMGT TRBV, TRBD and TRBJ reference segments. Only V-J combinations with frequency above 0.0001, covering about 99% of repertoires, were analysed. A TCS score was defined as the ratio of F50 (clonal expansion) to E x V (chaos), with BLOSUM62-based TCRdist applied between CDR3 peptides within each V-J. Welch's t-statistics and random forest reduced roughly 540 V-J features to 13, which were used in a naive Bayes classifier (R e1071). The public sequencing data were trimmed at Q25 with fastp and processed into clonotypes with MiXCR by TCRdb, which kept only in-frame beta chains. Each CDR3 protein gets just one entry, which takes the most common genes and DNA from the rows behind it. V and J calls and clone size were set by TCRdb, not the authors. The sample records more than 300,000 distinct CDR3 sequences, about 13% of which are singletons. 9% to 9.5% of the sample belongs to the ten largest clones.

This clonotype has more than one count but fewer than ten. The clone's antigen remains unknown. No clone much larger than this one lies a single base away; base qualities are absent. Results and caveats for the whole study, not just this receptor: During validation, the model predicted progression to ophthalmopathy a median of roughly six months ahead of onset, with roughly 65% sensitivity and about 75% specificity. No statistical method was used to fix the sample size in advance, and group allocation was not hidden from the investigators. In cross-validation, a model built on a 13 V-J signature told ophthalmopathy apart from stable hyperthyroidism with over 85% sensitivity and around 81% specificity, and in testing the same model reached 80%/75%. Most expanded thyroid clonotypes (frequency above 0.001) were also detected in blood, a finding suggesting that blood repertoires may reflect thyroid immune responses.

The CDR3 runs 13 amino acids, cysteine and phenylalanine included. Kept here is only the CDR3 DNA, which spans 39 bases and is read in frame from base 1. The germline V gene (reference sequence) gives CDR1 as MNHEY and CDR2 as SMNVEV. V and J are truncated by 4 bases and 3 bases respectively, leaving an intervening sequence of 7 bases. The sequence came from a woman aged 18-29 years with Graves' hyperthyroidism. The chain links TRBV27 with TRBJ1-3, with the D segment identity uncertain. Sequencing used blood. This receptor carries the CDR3 CASSSRGGNTIYF. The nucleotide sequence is TGTGCCAGCAGTTCTCGGGGTGGAAACACCATATATTTT.